Following are 22 T cell receptor beta chains from one sample sequenced in a study of CD8+ T cells in alopecia areata. cDNA prepared by RNA extraction and subsequent reverse transcription served as the template for sequencing. The table came from immunoSEQ multiplex PCR; TCRdb's copy has only in-frame clones and leaves some out. Of more than 85,000 clones in the sample, 61% were seen once. Stated treatment: oral pan-JAK inhibitor, 5-10 mg twice daily. Sequenced material: CD8+ T cells sorted from blood, taken at week 4, from a patient treated with tofacitinib. The receptors come from a human donor with alopecia areata.

The CDR3 DNA reads TGTGCCAGCCGGGACAGGGGTTTATCCTACGAGCAGTACTTC. Encoded protein: CASRDRGLSYEQYF. This chain connects TRBV27 to TRBJ2-7, with 10 positions matching TRBD1. The V gene end was trimmed by 8 bases and the J gene end by 1 base; junction bases not matched to a gene: 5. The CDR3 extends over 14 amino acids. Germline CDR1 MNHEY, CDR2 SMNVEV (reference sequence).

J is TRBJ1-1 and V is TRBV25-1; perhaps TRBD1 as D (5 bases). The V and J ends lost 3 bases and 6 bases respectively, with 14 bases between them. The CDR3 spans 14 residues. Germline values: CDR1 MGHDK, CDR2 SYGVNS. The CDR3 region is CASSEIGLGAEAFF. For the CDR3, the DNA is TGTGCCAGCAGTGAGATTGGATTGGGGGCTGAAGCTTTCTTT.

The CDR3 bases are TGTGCCAGCGGCGGCTCCTACGAGCAGTACTTC. Residues: CASGGSYEQYF. The rearrangement joins TRBV27 to TRBJ2-7; the D is unclear. CDR3 length equals 11 residues. Trimming removed 8 bases from V and 0 bases from J, with 5 bases in between. The germline gives CDR1 MNHEY, CDR2 SMNVEV (reference sequence).

This chain uses TRBV4-1 with TRBJ1-6; the match to TRBD1 covers 7 bases. CDR1 is MGHRA and CDR2 is YSYEKL in the germline V gene. The CDR3 consists of 18 residues. The ends lost 0 bases at V and 10 bases at J; junction bases unmatched: 15. CDR3 nucleotides: TGCGCCAGCAGCCAAGAAACCTCAACAGGGGCCAAAGCCTCACCCCTCCACTTT. Residues: CASSQETSTGAKASPLHF.

Concerning this clone itself: This specimen includes other DNA sequences encoding the same CDR3. This chain uses TRBV27 with TRBJ1-1; D is ambiguous. Trimming removed 0 bases from V and 1 base from J, with 6 bases in between. Germline CDR1 reads MNHEY; CDR2 reads SMNVEV (reference sequence). This CDR3 has 14 residues. The CDR3 protein is CASSLSGGNTEAFF. The DNA of the CDR3 is TGTGCCAGCAGTTTATCAGGAGGGAACACTGAAGCTTTCTTT.

There are a few counts of this clone. This chain uses TRBV27 with TRBJ1-5; D gene uncertain. The CDR3 is made up of 14 amino acids. The germline CDR1 and CDR2 sequences are MNHEY and SMNVEV (reference sequence). The V gene lost 4 bases and the J gene lost 3 bases, with 10 bases spanning the gap. The CDR3 DNA follows: TGTGCCAGCAGTTCCGACGGGTACAATCAGCCCCAGCATTTT. Residues: CASSSDGYNQPQHF.

The DNA for the CDR3 is TGTGCCAGCAGGCGGGGCACTGAAGCTTTCTTT. Its translation is CASRRGTEAFF. V gene TRBV6-5 combines with J gene TRBJ1-1; D uncertain. CDR1 MNHEY and CDR2 SVGAGI come from the germline V gene. The CDR3 extends over 11 amino acids. Trimming took 6 bases from V and 4 from J, leaving 6 bases between them.

CDR3 protein: CASSLDPTVGYEQYF. For the CDR3, the DNA is TGTGCCAGCAGCTTAGATCCAACAGTTGGCTACGAGCAGTACTTC. V usage is TRBV7-2 and J usage is TRBJ2-7, with D unresolved. The CDR3 extends over 15 amino acids. The V end lost 1 base, the J end lost 3 bases, and 13 bases lay between the germline ends. The germline V gene has CDR1 SGHTA and CDR2 FQGNSA.

V gene TRBV27 combines with J gene TRBJ2-7; D is possibly TRBD2 (6 bases). This CDR3 is built from 12 residues. Germline-derived CDR1 and CDR2 are MNHEY and SMNVEV (reference sequence). V was clipped by 5 bases and J by 9 bases, with 14 bases between them. This chain's CDR3 is CASSLLLGGQYF. DNA for the CDR3: TGTGCCAGCAGTCTCCTTTTGGGGGGGCAGTACTTC.

The DNA for the CDR3 is TGTGCCAGCAGTCAAGGACAGGGGACCGGGGAGCTGTTTTTT. The encoded protein is CASSQGQGTGELFF. The chain uses TRBV27 and TRBJ2-2; 9 nucleotides align to TRBD1. Germline V lookup: CDR1 MNHEY, CDR2 SMNVEV (reference sequence). The CDR3 has 14 residues. J lost 5 bases, V lost 5 bases, and 3 bases had no gene match.

This clone was seen just once. The chain couples TRBV5-1 to TRBJ2-5, with D maybe TRBD1 (6 bases). Trimming removed 0 bases at V and 4 bases at J, with 13 bases between. CDR3 length equals 15 residues. Germline lookup yields CDR1 SGHRS and CDR2 YFSETQ. CDR3 sequence (DNA): TGCGCCAGCAGCTTGGCCGCAGGGGAAGGAGAGACCCAGTACTTC. Amino acid sequence: CASSLAAGEGETQYF.

The J gene is TRBJ1-1, the V gene TRBV30; 7 bases align to TRBD1. Germline loops: CDR1 GTSNPN, CDR2 SVGIG (reference sequence). V gave up 3 bases and J gave up 5 bases; unmatched junction bases: 9. This CDR3 has 14 residues. The CDR3 DNA reads as TGTGCCTGGAGGTATTTAGGGGGCGCGACTGAAGCTTTCTTT. Amino acid sequence: CAWRYLGGATEAFF. Full variable domain (remainder filled in from reference TRBV30 and TRBJ1-1): SQTIHQWPATLVQPVGSPLSLECTVEGTSNPNLYWYRQAAGRGLQLLFYSVGIGQISSEVPQNLSASRPQDRQFILSSKKLLLSDSGFYLCAWRYLGGATEAFFGQGTRLTVV.

The chain uses TRBV7-2 and TRBJ2-3; D remains unclear. The germline V and J ends were trimmed by 5 bases and 4 bases, with 16 bases remaining between them. The CDR3 loop spans 15 amino acids. Germline lookup yields CDR1 SGHTA and CDR2 FQGNSA. The CDR3 coding sequence is TGTGCCAGCAGCCCCCTCGGGTTTGCGGCAGATACGCAGTATTTT. Amino acids: CASSPLGFAADTQYF.

The chain carries TRBV28 and TRBJ2-7; the D is unclear. Per the germline V gene, CDR1 is MDHEN and CDR2 is SYDVKM. This CDR3 comprises 13 residues. V lost 2 bases and J 1 base, leaving 6 bases between the germline ends. The CDR3 region is CASSLDGSYEQYF. Here the CDR3 DNA reads TGTGCCAGCAGTTTAGACGGTTCCTACGAGCAGTACTTC.

CDR3 bases: TGTGCCAGTAGCCCTGGGGGGGGCGCTGGAGAGACCCAGTACTTC. Protein product: CASSPGGGAGETQYF. The V and J genes are TRBV19 and TRBJ2-5; D is perhaps TRBD2 (7 bases). The CDR3 length is 15 residues. The V and J ends lost 6 bases and 4 bases respectively, with 18 bases between them. Germline CDR1 reads LNHDA; CDR2 reads SQIVND (reference sequence).

As DNA, the CDR3 is TGCGCCAGCAGCTTGGTAACAGGACAGACTTTCCACACCTTC. It yields the protein CASSLVTGQTFHTF. The V gene is TRBV5-1, the J gene TRBJ1-2; perhaps TRBD1 as D (6 bases). The germline V and J ends were trimmed by 0 bases and 12 bases, with 18 bases remaining between them. The germline V gene has CDR1 SGHRS and CDR2 YFSETQ. The CDR3 consists of 14 residues.

The chain employs TRBV9 and TRBJ2-3, with TRBD2 matching 8 bases. Germline V gene lookup returns CDR1 SGDLS and CDR2 YYNGEE. J was trimmed by 7 bases and V by 2 bases; bases with no gene match: 12. The CDR3 is 16 amino acids. DNA of the CDR3: TGTGCCAGCAGCGTTCAGCCGGGACTAGAGTCCCATACGCAGTATTTT. Translating it yields CASSVQPGLESHTQYF.

This clone was recorded a few times. The genes are TRBV29-1 and TRBJ2-1, with 12 nucleotides matching TRBD2. There are 16 residues in the CDR3. Germline V gene data show CDR1 as SQVTM and CDR2 as ANQGSEA. V trimming: 2 bases; J trimming: 3 bases; junction bases outside the gene matches: 5. The CDR3 nucleotides read TGCAGCGTTGAACCACTGGGACTAGCGGGCTACAATGAGCAGTTCTTC. This codes for CSVEPLGLAGYNEQFF.

This chain uses TRBV15 with TRBJ1-5; D is perhaps TRBD1 (5 bases). Germline V gene sequence: CDR1 LNHNV, CDR2 YYDKDF (reference sequence). This CDR3 is built from 13 residues. V was cut by 5 bases and J by 3 bases, with 8 bases left in between. The CDR3 coding sequence is TGTGCCACCAGCGTGGGGGACAATCAGCCCCAGCATTTT. Encoded protein: CATSVGDNQPQHF.

This clone occurred once. The J gene is TRBJ2-5, the V gene TRBV27, with 11 bases aligning to TRBD2. This CDR3 is 15 amino acids long. After removal of 4 bases from V and 5 bases from J, the junction contained 6 bases not matched to a gene. CDR1 and CDR2 from the germline V gene are MNHEY and SMNVEV (reference sequence). In DNA form, the CDR3 reads TGTGCCAGCAGTTCCCTAGCGGGAGGCGAGGAGACCCAGTACTTC. Amino acids: CASSSLAGGEETQYF.

The CDR3 region has the DNA TGTGCCAGCAGCGGGGGGAGTACCGATGAGCAGTTCTTC. This sequence encodes CASSGGSTDEQFF. V gene TRBV9 combines with J gene TRBJ2-1, with D possibly called TRBD1 or TRBD2 (5 bases each). From germline, CDR1 is SGDLS and CDR2 YYNGEE. Trimming removed 3 bases from V and 8 bases from J, with 12 bases in between. The CDR3 totals 13 residues.

This sequence joins TRBV4-3 and TRBJ2-7; 7 positions match TRBD2. Germline V gene sequence: CDR1 LGHNA, CDR2 YSLEER. The CDR3 sequence is 15 residues long. V lost 1 base and J lost 2; bases outside the gene matches: 5. The CDR3 region has the DNA TGCGCCAGCAGCCAAGCCCGGGGGGAGGCCTACGAGCAGTACTTC. Translated, it gives CASSQARGEAYEQYF.